A selection of T cell receptor beta chains follows, all from one sample in a study of PD-1 blockade in classical Hodgkin lymphoma. Measured with immunoSEQ multiplex PCR; TCRdb has only the in-frame clones, and not every one. The repertoire holds about 26,000 clones, with roughly 62% as singletons. Specimen: peripheral blood mononuclear cells (PBMCs), collected before the second cycle of nivolumab. All receptors come from a human donor with classical Hodgkin lymphoma. Each CDR3 is given with its conserved first and last residue. The order of the fields is clone size, V gene, D gene, J gene, CDR3 protein, CDR3 DNA. A D gene is named only where the DNA matches it firmly. Only some rows state a clone size, as once, few, many or a class for expanded clones.

size: few
V: TRBV9
D: TRBD2
J: TRBJ2-1
CDR3: CASSADQIAGPSNEQFF
DNA: TGTGCCAGCAGCGCAGACCAGATAGCGGGGCCCTCAAATGAGCAGTTCTTC

size: .
V: TRBV6-1
D: .
J: TRBJ1-5
CDR3: CASSVQGDQPQHF
DNA: TGTGCCAGCAGTGTACAGGGTGATCAGCCCCAGCATTTT

size: .
V: TRBV6-5
D: .
J: TRBJ2-7
CDR3: CASMSGAPYEQYF
DNA: TGTGCCAGCATGTCGGGGGCCCCCTACGAGCAGTACTTC

size: .
V: TRBV19
D: TRBD2
J: TRBJ2-5
CDR3: CASSIRGGNETQYF
DNA: TGTGCCAGTAGTATACGGGGGGGCAATGAGACCCAGTACTTC

size: .
V: TRBV18
D: TRBD1
J: TRBJ1-1
CDR3: CASSPLKGAVTEAFF
DNA: TGTGCCAGCTCACCACTGAAGGGGGCAGTCACTGAAGCTTTCTTT

size: .
V: TRBV5-6
D: .
J: TRBJ1-1
CDR3: CASSVGTRANTEAFF
DNA: TGTGCCAGCAGCGTCGGTACAAGGGCGAACACTGAAGCTTTCTTT

size: once
V: TRBV30
D: .
J: TRBJ2-6
CDR3: CAWRRGINSGANVLTF
DNA: TGTGCCTGGAGAAGGGGCATAAACTCTGGGGCCAACGTCCTGACTTTC

size: once
V: TRBV4-3
D: .
J: TRBJ2-7
CDR3: CASSQLRGYEQYF
DNA: TGCGCCAGCAGCCAACTCCGAGGCTACGAGCAGTACTTC

size: .
V: TRBV9
D: TRBD2
J: TRBJ2-3
CDR3: CASSASGGSTDTQYF
DNA: TGTGCCAGCAGCGCTTCGGGAGGTAGCACAGATACGCAGTATTTT

size: .
V: TRBV5-1
D: .
J: TRBJ2-7
CDR3: CASSLQGGGSYEQYF
DNA: TGCGCCAGCAGCCTGCAAGGTGGAGGGTCCTACGAGCAGTACTTC

size: .
V: TRBV9
D: TRBD2
J: TRBJ2-1
CDR3: CASSPRTSVYNEQFF
DNA: TGTGCCAGCAGCCCTAGGACTAGCGTATACAATGAGCAGTTCTTC

size: .
V: TRBV5-1
D: TRBD1
J: TRBJ2-3
CDR3: CASSLRSGGMGDTQYF
DNA: TGCGCCAGCAGCTTGAGGTCAGGGGGTATGGGGGATACGCAGTATTTT

size: .
V: TRBV28
D: .
J: TRBJ2-5
CDR3: CASRLRRQLMQETQYF
DNA: TGTGCCAGCAGATTAAGGCGGCAGCTAATGCAAGAGACCCAGTACTTC

size: .
V: TRBV5-1
D: TRBD1
J: TRBJ1-1
CDR3: CASSLRTGGPTEAFF
DNA: TGCGCCAGCAGCTTGAGGACAGGGGGCCCCACTGAAGCTTTCTTT

size: .
V: TRBV30
D: .
J: TRBJ1-6
CDR3: CAWSDRGNSPLHF
DNA: TGTGCCTGGAGTGACAGAGGCAATTCACCCCTCCACTTT

size: .
V: TRBV5-1
D: TRBD2
J: TRBJ2-3
CDR3: CASSLVGGGTDTQYF
DNA: TGCGCCAGCAGCTTGGTTGGCGGGGGGACAGATACGCAGTATTTT

size: .
V: TRBV7-8
D: .
J: TRBJ1-5
CDR3: CASSGREAGNQPQHF
DNA: TGTGCCAGCAGCGGACGGGAGGCAGGCAATCAGCCCCAGCATTTT

size: .
V: TRBV2
D: .
J: TRBJ1-1
CDR3: CASSEPGPGAGTEAFF
DNA: TGTGCCAGCAGTGAGCCTGGTCCGGGGGCGGGCACTGAAGCTTTCTTT

size: few
V: TRBV7-3
D: .
J: TRBJ2-3
CDR3: CASSAQSGEGTDTQYF
DNA: TGTGCCAGCAGCGCGCAATCGGGGGAGGGCACAGATACGCAGTATTTT

size: .
V: TRBV6-5
D: .
J: TRBJ2-7
CDR3: CASSYQGGTYEQYF
DNA: TGTGCCAGCAGTTACCAGGGGGGGACCTACGAGCAGTACTTC

size: .
V: TRBV5-5
D: TRBD1
J: TRBJ1-4
CDR3: CASSLAGGRGEKLFF
DNA: TGTGCCAGCAGCTTGGCAGGGGGGCGAGGGGAAAAACTGTTTTTT

size: .
V: TRBV30
D: TRBD1
J: TRBJ2-4
CDR3: CAWSPGGVAKNIQYF
DNA: TGTGCCTGGAGTCCAGGGGGAGTAGCCAAAAACATTCAGTACTTC

size: .
V: TRBV5-1
D: .
J: TRBJ2-7
CDR3: CASSLPPRGRDYEQYF
DNA: TGCGCCAGCAGCTTGCCACCTCGCGGCAGGGACTACGAGCAGTACTTC

size: few
V: TRBV6-5
D: .
J: TRBJ1-1
CDR3: CASSRSTEAFF
DNA: TGTGCCAGCAGCAGGAGTACTGAAGCTTTCTTT

size: .
V: TRBV28
D: .
J: TRBJ1-1
CDR3: CASRYGDHENTEAFF
DNA: TGTGCCAGCAGATATGGGGACCACGAGAACACTGAAGCTTTCTTT

size: .
V: TRBV7-6
D: .
J: TRBJ2-6
CDR3: CASSRKGSGANVLTF
DNA: TGTGCCAGCAGCCGAAAAGGGTCTGGGGCCAACGTCCTGACTTTC

size: .
V: TRBV7-2
D: TRBD1
J: TRBJ2-5
CDR3: CASRPNRGSRQETQYF
DNA: TGTGCCAGCAGACCCAACAGGGGGTCCCGTCAAGAGACCCAGTACTTC

size: .
V: TRBV28
D: TRBD2
J: TRBJ2-7
CDR3: CASSPWGGWTYEQYF
DNA: TGTGCCAGCAGTCCATGGGGGGGTTGGACCTACGAGCAGTACTTC

size: .
V: TRBV11-3
D: TRBD1
J: TRBJ2-2
CDR3: CASSSDRGVTGELFF
DNA: TGTGCCAGCAGCTCGGACAGGGGGGTCACCGGGGAGCTGTTTTTT

size: few
V: TRBV15
D: .
J: TRBJ1-3
CDR3: CATSRLIQFGVAGNTIYF
DNA: TGTGCCACCAGCAGGCTTATCCAATTCGGGGTAGCCGGAAACACCATATATTTT

size: .
V: TRBV9
D: .
J: TRBJ1-3
CDR3: CASSVEERPGNTIYF
DNA: TGTGCCAGCAGCGTAGAGGAGAGACCTGGAAACACCATATATTTT

size: .
V: TRBV15
D: .
J: TRBJ2-3
CDR3: CATSRQFQDTQYF
DNA: TGTGCCACCAGCAGACAGTTTCAAGATACGCAGTATTTT

size: .
V: TRBV7-9
D: .
J: TRBJ1-2
CDR3: CASSLDARQHNGYTF
DNA: TGTGCCAGCAGCTTGGATGCGCGTCAACACAATGGCTACACCTTC

size: .
V: TRBV2
D: .
J: TRBJ1-4
CDR3: CASSDSPGWGEKLFF
DNA: TGTGCCAGCAGTGATTCCCCAGGGTGGGGTGAAAAACTGTTTTTT

size: medium-sized
V: TRBV19
D: TRBD2
J: TRBJ2-7
CDR3: CASALGRVGPEGEQYF
DNA: TGTGCCAGTGCCCTCGGGAGGGTTGGGCCCGAGGGTGAGCAGTACTTC

size: .
V: TRBV30
D: .
J: TRBJ2-7
CDR3: CAWRGPLLRSYEQYF
DNA: TGTGCCTGGAGGGGTCCTCTCCTCCGCTCCTACGAGCAGTACTTC

size: .
V: TRBV19
D: TRBD2
J: TRBJ2-1
CDR3: CASSQTSGEYNEQFF
DNA: TGTGCCAGTAGTCAGACTAGCGGGGAGTACAATGAGCAGTTCTTC